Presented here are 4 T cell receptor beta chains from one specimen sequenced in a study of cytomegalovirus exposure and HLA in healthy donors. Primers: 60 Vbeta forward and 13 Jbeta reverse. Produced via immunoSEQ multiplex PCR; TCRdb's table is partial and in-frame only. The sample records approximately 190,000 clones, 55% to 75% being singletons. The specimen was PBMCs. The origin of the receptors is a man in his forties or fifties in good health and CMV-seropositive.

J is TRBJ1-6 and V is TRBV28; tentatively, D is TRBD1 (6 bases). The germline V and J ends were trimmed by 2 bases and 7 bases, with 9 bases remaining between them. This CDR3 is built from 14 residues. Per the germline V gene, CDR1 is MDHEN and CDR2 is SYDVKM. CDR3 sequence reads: CASSLSQGNSPLHF. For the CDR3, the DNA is TGTGCCAGCAGTTTAAGTCAGGGGAATTCACCCCTCCACTTT.

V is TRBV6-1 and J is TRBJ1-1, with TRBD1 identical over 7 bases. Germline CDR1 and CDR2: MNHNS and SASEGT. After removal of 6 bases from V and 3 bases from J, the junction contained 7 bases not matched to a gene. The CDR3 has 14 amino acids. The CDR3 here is CASSRQGMYTEAFF. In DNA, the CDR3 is TGTGCCAGCAGCCGACAGGGCATGTACACTGAAGCTTTCTTT.

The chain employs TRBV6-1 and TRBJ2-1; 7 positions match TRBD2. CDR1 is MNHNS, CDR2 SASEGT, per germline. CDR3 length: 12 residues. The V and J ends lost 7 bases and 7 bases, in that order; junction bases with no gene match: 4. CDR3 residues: CASTWGGNEQFF. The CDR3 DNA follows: TGTGCCAGCACCTGGGGGGGGAATGAGCAGTTCTTC.

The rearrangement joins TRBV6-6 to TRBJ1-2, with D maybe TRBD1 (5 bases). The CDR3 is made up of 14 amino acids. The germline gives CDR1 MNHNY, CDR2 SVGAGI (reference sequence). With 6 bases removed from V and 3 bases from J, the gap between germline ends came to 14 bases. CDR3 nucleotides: TGTGCCAGCAGACCGACAGCCTTCGACTATGGCTACACCTTC. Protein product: CASRPTAFDYGYTF.